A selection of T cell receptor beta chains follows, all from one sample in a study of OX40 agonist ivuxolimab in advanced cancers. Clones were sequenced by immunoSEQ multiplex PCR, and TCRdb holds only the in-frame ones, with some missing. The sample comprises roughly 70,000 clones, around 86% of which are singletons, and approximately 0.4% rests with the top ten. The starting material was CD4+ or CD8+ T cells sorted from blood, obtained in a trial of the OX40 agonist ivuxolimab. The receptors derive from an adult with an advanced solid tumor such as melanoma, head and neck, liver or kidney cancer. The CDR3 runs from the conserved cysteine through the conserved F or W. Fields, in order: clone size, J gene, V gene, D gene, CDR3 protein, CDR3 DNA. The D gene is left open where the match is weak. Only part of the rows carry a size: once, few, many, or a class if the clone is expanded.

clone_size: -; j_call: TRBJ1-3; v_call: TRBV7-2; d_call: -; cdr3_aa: CASSLSLGETSGNTIYF; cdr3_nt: TGTGCCAGCAGCTTGTCTTTGGGAGAAACCTCTGGAAACACCATATATTTT
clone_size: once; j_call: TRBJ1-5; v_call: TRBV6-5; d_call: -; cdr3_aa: CASSYGFGSNQPQHF; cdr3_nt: TGTGCCAGCAGTTACGGGTTCGGTAGCAATCAGCCCCAGCATTTT
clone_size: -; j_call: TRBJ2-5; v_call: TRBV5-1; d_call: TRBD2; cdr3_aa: CASSLTSGGETQYF; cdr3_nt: TGCGCCAGCAGCTTGACTAGCGGGGGGGAGACCCAGTACTTC
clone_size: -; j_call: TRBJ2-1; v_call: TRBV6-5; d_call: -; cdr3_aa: CASSYSGLASNEQFF; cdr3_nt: TGTGCCAGCAGTTACTCCGGTTTAGCGAGTAATGAGCAGTTCTTC
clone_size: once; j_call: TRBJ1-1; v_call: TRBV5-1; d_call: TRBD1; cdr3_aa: CASSSLGQGYTEAFF; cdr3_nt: TGCGCCAGCAGCTCTCTGGGACAGGGATACACTGAAGCTTTCTTT
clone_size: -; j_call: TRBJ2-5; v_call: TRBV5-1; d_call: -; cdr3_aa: CASSWGSRQETQYF; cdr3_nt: TGCGCCAGCAGCTGGGGGTCCAGGCAAGAGACCCAGTACTTC
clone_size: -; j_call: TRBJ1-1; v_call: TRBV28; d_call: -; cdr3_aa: CASSLYRGVNTEAFF; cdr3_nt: TGTGCCAGCAGTTTATATCGGGGGGTTAACACTGAAGCTTTCTTT
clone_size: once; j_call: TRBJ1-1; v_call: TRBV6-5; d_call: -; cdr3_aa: CATRTAANTEAFF; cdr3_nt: TGTGCCACCCGGACAGCCGCGAACACTGAAGCTTTCTTT
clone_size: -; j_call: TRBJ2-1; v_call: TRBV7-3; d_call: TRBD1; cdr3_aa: CASSLDRHNEQFF; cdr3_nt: TGTGCCAGCAGCTTGGACAGGCACAATGAGCAGTTCTTC
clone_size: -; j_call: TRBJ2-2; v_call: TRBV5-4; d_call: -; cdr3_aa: CASSSLGVTGELFF; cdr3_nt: TGTGCCAGCAGCTCCCTTGGGGTGACCGGGGAGCTGTTTTTT
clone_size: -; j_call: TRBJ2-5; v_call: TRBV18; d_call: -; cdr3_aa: CASSLNRETQYF; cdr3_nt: TGTGCCAGCTCTCTCAATAGGGAGACCCAGTACTTC
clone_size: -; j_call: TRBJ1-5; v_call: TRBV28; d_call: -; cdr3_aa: CAGGGGPGPQHF; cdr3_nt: TGTGCCGGTGGGGGGGGTCCCGGGCCCCAGCATTTT
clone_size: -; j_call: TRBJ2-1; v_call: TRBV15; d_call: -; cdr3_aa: CATSRWGASSYNEQFF; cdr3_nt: TGTGCCACCAGCAGGTGGGGGGCTTCCTCCTACAATGAGCAGTTCTTC
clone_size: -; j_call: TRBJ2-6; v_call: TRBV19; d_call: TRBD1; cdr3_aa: CASNAIRQGTGANVLTF; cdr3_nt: TGTGCCAGTAACGCCATAAGACAGGGAACAGGGGCCAACGTCCTGACTTTC
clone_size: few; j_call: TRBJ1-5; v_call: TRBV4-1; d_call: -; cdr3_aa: CASSQEQGVGPQHF; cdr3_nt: TGCGCCAGCAGCCAAGAGCAGGGAGTGGGGCCCCAGCATTTT
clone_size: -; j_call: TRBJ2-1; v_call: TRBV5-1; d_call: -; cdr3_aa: CASSPVLAKGSEQFF; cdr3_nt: TGCGCCAGCAGCCCAGTACTAGCAAAGGGGAGTGAGCAGTTCTTC
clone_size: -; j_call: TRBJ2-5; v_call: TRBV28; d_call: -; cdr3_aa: CASRVATQETQYF; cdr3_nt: TGTGCCAGCAGGGTAGCGACCCAAGAGACCCAGTACTTC
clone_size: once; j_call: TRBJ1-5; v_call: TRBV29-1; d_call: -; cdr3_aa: CSVVGMNSNQPQHF; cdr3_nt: TGCAGCGTTGTTGGGATGAATAGCAATCAGCCCCAGCATTTT
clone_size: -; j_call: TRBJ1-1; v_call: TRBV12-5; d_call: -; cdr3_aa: CASGLTGTEAFF; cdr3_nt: TGTGCTAGTGGTTTGACGGGCACTGAAGCTTTCTTT
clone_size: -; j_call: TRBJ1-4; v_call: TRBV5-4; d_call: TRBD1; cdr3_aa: CASSPSTGTHFNNEKLFF; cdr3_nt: TGTGCCAGCAGCCCGTCGACAGGGACCCATTTCAATAATGAAAAACTGTTTTTT
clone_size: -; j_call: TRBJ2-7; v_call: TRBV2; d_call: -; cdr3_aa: CASSDLVLSPRYEQYF; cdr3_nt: TGTGCCAGCAGTGATCTCGTTTTGTCTCCCAGGTACGAGCAGTACTTC
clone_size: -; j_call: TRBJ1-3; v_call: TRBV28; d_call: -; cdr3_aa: CASSLRRNTIYF; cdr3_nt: TGTGCCAGCAGTTTAAGGAGAAACACCATATATTTT
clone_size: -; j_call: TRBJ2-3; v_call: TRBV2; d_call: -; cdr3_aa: CASRQGNFDTQYF; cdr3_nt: TGTGCCAGCAGGCAGGGGAACTTCGATACGCAGTATTTT
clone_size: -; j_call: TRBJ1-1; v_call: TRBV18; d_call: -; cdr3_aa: CASSPPRAGNTEAFF; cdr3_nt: TGTGCCAGCTCACCACCGCGGGCGGGGAACACTGAAGCTTTCTTT
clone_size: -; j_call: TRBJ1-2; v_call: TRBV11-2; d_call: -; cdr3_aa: CASSFSGSYGYTF; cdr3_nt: TGTGCCAGCAGCTTTTCAGGGAGCTATGGCTACACCTTC
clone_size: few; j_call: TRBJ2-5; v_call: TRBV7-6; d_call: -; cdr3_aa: CASSLGRRQETQYF; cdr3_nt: TGTGCCAGCAGCTTAGGACGGAGACAAGAGACCCAGTACTTC
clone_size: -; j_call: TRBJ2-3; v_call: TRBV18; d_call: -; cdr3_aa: CASSPQVGGSTDTQYF; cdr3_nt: TGTGCCAGCTCACCACAGGTGGGGGGCAGCACAGATACGCAGTATTTT
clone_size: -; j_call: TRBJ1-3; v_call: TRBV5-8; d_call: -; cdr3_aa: CASSRSPDRRSGNTIYF; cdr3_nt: TGTGCCAGCAGCCGTTCCCCGGACAGAAGGTCTGGAAACACCATATATTTT
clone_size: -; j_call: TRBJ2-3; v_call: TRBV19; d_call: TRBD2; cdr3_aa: CASSTTSGGTDTQYF; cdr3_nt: TGTGCCAGTAGTACGACTAGCGGAGGCACAGATACGCAGTATTTT
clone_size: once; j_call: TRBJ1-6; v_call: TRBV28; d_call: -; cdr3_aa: CASSLRSSLDNSPLHF; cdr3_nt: TGTGCCAGCAGTTTAAGGTCAAGTCTCGATAATTCACCCCTCCACTTT
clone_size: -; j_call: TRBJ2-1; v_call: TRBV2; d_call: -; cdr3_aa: CASSGQGGGNEQFF; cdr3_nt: TGTGCCAGCAGTGGGCAGGGGGGTGGCAATGAGCAGTTCTTC
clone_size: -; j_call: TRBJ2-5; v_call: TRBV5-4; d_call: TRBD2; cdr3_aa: CASSSSGLIIETQYF; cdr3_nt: TGTGCCAGCAGCTCATCGGGACTAATTATTGAGACCCAGTACTTC
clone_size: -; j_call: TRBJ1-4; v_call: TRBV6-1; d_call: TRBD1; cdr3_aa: CASRDRGVSNEKLFF; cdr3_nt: TGTGCCAGCAGGGACAGGGGCGTATCTAATGAAAAACTGTTTTTT
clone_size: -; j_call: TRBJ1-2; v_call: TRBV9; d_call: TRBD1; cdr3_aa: CASSATPGTGLYGYTF; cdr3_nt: TGTGCCAGCAGCGCAACACCCGGGACAGGGTTATATGGCTACACCTTC
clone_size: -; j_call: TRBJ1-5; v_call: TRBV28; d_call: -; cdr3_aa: CASSLSSGSRNQPQHF; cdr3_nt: TGTGCCAGCAGTTTATCCTCAGGGTCACGCAATCAGCCCCAGCATTTT
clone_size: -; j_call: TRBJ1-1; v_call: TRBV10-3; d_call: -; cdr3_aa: CAISESGRGRNTEAFF; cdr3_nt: TGTGCCATCAGTGAGTCGGGAAGGGGAAGGAACACTGAAGCTTTCTTT
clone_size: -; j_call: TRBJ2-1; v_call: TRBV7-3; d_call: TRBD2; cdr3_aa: CASSLYGTSGNEQFF; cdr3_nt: TGTGCCAGCAGCTTATACGGGACTAGCGGGAATGAGCAGTTCTTC
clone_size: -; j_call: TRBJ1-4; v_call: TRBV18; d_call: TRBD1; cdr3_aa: CASSPQVGQPEKLFF; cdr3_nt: TGTGCCAGCTCACCACAAGTGGGACAGCCGGAAAAACTGTTTTTT
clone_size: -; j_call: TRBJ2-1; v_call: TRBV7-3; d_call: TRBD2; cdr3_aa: CASSLKAGGPGSEQFF; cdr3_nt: TGTGCCAGCAGCTTAAAAGCGGGAGGGCCGGGCAGTGAGCAGTTCTTC
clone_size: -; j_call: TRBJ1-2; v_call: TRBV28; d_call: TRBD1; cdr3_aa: CASSRTGSFGSYGYTF; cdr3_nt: TGTGCCAGCAGTCGGACAGGGAGTTTTGGTTCGTATGGCTACACCTTC
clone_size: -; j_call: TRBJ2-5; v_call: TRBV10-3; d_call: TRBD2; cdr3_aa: CAIRPGTSMGTQYF; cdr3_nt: TGTGCCATCAGGCCGGGGACTAGCATGGGGACCCAGTACTTC
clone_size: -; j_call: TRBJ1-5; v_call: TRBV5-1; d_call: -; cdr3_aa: CASSPLGGAFQPQHF; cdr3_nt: TGCGCCAGCAGCCCGCTCGGGGGGGCGTTTCAGCCCCAGCATTTT
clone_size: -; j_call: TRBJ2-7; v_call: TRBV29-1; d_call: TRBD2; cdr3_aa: CSVQGTSDSYEQYF; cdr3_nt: TGCAGCGTCCAAGGGACTAGCGACTCCTACGAGCAGTACTTC
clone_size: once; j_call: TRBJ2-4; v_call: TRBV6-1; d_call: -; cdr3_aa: CATVASAKNIQYF; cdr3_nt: TGTGCCACCGTGGCCTCAGCCAAAAACATTCAGTACTTC